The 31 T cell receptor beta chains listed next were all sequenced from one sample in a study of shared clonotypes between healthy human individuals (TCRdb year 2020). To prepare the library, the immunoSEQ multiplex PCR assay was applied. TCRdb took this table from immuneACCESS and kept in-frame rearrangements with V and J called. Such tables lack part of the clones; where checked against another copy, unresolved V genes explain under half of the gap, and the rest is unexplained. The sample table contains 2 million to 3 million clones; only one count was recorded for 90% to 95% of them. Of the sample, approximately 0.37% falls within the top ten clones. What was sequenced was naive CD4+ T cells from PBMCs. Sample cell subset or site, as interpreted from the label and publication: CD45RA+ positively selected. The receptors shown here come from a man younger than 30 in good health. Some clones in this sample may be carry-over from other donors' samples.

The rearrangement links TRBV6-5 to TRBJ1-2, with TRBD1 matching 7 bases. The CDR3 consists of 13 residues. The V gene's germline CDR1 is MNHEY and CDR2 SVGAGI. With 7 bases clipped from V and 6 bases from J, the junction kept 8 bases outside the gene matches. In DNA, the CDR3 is TGTGCCAGCAAAAGACAGGGTGTCAATGGCTACACCTTC. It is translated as CASKRQGVNGYTF.

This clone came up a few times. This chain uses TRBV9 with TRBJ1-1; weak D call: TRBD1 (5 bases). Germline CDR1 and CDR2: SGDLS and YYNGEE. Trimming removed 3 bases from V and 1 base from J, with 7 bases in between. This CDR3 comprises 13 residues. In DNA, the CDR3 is TGTGCCAGCAGCGGGACACCGAACACTGAAGCTTTCTTT. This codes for CASSGTPNTEAFF.

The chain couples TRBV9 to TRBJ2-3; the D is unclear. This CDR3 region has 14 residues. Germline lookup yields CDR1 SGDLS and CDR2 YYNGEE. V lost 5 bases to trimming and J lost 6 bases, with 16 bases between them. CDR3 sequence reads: CASRWVNGSDTQYF. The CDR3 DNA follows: TGTGCCAGCAGGTGGGTTAATGGCTCCGATACGCAGTATTTT.

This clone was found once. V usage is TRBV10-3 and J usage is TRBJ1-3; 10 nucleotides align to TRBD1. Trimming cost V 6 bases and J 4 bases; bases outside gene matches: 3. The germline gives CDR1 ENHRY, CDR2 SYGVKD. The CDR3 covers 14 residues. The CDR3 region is CAISGTGVGNTIYF. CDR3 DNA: TGTGCCATCAGCGGGACAGGGGTAGGAAACACCATATATTTT.

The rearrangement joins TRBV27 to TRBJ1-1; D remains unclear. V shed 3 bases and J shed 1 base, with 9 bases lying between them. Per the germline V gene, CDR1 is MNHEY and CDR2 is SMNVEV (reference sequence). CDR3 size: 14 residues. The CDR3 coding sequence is TGTGCCAGCAGTTTCGGCATAAGGAACACTGAAGCTTTCTTT. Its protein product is CASSFGIRNTEAFF.

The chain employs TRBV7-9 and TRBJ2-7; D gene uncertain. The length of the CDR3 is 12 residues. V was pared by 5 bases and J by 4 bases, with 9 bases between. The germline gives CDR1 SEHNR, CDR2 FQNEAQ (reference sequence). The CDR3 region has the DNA TGTGCCAGCAGCATTAATGGGTACGAGCAGTACTTC. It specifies CASSINGYEQYF.

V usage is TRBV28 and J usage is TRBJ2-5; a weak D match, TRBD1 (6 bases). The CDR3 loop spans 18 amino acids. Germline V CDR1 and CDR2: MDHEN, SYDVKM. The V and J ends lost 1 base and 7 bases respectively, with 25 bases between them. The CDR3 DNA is TGTGCCAGCAGTTTATTTTTAATTGCTCTGGACAGAGAGGTGACCCAGTACTTC. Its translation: CASSLFLIALDREVTQYF.

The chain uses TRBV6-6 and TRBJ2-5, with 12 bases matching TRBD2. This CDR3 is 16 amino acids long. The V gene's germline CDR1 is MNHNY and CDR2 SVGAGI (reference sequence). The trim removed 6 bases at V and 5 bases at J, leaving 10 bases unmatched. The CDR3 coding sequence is TGTGCCAGCAGACTAACACTAGCGGGAGGATGGGAGACCCAGTACTTC. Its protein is CASRLTLAGGWETQYF.

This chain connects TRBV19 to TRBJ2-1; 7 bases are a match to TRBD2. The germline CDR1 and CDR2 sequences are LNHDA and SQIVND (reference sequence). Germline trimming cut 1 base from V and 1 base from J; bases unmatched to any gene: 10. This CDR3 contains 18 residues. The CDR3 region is CASSIGPLGRESYNEQFF. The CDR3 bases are TGTGCCAGTAGTATAGGCCCCTTGGGGCGGGAGTCCTACAATGAGCAGTTCTTC.

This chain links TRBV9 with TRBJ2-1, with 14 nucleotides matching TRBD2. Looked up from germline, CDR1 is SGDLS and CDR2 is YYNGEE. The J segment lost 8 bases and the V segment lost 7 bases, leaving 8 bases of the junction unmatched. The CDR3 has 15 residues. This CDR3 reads CASQGLAGENYEQFF. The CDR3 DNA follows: TGTGCCAGCCAGGGACTAGCGGGAGAGAACTATGAGCAGTTCTTC.

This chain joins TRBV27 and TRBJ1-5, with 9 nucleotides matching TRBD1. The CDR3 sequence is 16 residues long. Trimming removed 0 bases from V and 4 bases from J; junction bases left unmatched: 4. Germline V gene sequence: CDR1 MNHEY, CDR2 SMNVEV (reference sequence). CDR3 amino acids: CASSLSQGAWNQPQHF. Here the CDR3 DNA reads TGTGCCAGCAGTTTATCACAGGGGGCTTGGAATCAGCCCCAGCATTTT.

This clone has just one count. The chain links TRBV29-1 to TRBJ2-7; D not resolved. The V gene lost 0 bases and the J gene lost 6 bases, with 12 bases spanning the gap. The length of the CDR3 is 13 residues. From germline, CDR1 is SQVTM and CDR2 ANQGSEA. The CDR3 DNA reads TGCAGCGTTGAAGATCAAGATGGTGGCGAGCAGTACTTC. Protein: CSVEDQDGGEQYF.

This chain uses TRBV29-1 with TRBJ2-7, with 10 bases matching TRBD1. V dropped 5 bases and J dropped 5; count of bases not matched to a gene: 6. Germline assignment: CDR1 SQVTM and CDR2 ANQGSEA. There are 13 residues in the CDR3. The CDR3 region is CSVRQGAAHEQYF. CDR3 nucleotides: TGCAGCGTTCGACAGGGGGCGGCCCACGAGCAGTACTTC.

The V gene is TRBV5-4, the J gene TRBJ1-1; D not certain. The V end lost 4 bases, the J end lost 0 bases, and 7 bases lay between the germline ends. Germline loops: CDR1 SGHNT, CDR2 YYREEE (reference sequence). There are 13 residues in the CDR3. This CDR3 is CASSAGLNTEAFF. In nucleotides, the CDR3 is TGTGCCAGCAGCGCGGGTTTGAACACTGAAGCTTTCTTT.

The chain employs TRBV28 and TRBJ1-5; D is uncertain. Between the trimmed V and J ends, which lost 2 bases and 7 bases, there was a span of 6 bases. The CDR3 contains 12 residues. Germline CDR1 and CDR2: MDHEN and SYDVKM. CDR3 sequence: CASSLQYQPQHF. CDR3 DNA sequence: TGTGCCAGCAGTTTACAGTACCAGCCCCAGCATTTT. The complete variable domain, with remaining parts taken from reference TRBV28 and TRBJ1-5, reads DVKVTQSSRYLVKRTGEKVFLECVQDMDHENMFWYRQDPGLGLRLIYFSYDVKMKEKGDIPEGYSVSREKKERFSLILESASTNQTSMYLCASSLQYQPQHFGDGTRLSIL.

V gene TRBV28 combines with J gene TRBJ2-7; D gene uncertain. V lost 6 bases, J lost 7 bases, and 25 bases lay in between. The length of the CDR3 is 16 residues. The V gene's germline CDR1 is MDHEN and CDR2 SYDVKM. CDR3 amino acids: CASSPSWFVTVGEQYF. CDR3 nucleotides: TGTGCCAGCAGCCCCTCGTGGTTCGTAACCGTCGGGGAGCAGTACTTC.

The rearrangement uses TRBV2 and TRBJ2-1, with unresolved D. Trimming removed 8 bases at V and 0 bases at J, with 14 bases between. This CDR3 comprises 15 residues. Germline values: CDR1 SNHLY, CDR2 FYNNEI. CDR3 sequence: CASGEQVSSYNEQFF. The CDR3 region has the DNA TGTGCCAGCGGAGAACAAGTCAGCTCCTACAATGAGCAGTTCTTC.

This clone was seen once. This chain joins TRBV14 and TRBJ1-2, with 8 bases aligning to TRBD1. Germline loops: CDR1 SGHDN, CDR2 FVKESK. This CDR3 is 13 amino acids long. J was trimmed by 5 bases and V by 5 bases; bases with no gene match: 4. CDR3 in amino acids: CASSSQGAYGYTF. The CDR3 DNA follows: TGTGCCAGCAGCTCGCAGGGGGCGTATGGCTACACCTTC.

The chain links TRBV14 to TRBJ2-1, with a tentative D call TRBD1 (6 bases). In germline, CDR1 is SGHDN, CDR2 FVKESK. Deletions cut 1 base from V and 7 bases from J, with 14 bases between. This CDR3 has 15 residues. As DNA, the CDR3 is TGTGCCAGCAGCCAAGGGACAGCGTCGATAAATGAGCAGTTCTTC. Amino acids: CASSQGTASINEQFF. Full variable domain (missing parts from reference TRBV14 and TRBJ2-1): EAGVTQFPSHSVIEKGQTVTLRCDPISGHDNLYWYRRVMGKEIKFLLHFVKESKQDESGMPNNRFLAERTGGTYSTLKVQPAELEDSGVYFCASSQGTASINEQFFGPGTRLTVL.

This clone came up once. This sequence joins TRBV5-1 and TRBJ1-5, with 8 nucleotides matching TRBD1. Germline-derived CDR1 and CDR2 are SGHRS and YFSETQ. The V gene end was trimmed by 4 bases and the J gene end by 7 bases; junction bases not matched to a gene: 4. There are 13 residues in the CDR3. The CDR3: CASSETGDQPQHF. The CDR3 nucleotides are TGCGCCAGCAGCGAGACAGGGGACCAGCCCCAGCATTTT. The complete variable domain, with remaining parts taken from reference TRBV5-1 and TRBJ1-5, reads KAGVTQTPRYLIKTRGQQVTLSCSPISGHRSVSWYQQTPGQGLQFLFEYFSETQRNKGNFPGRFSGRQFSNSRSEMNVSTLELGDSALYLCASSETGDQPQHFGDGTRLSIL.

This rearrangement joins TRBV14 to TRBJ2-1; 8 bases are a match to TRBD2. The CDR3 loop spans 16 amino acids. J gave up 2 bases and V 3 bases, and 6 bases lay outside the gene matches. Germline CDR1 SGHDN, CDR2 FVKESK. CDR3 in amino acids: CASSHLVGRAYNEQFF. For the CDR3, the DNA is TGTGCCAGCAGCCATTTAGTCGGGAGGGCCTACAATGAGCAGTTCTTC. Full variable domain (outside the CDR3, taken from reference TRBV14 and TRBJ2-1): EAGVTQFPSHSVIEKGQTVTLRCDPISGHDNLYWYRRVMGKEIKFLLHFVKESKQDESGMPNNRFLAERTGGTYSTLKVQPAELEDSGVYFCASSHLVGRAYNEQFFGPGTRLTVL.

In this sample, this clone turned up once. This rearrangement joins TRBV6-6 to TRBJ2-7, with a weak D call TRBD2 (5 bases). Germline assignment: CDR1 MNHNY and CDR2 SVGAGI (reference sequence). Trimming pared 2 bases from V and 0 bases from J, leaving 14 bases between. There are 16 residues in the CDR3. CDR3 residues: CASSYARTGFSYEQYF. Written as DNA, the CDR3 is TGTGCCAGCAGTTACGCAAGGACTGGTTTCTCCTACGAGCAGTACTTC.

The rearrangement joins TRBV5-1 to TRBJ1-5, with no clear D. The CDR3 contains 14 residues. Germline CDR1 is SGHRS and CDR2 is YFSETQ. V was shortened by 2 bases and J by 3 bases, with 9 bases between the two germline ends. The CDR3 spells CASSFDTSNQPQHF. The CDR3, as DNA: TGCGCCAGCAGCTTCGACACATCCAATCAGCCCCAGCATTTT. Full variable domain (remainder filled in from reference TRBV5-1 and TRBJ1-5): KAGVTQTPRYLIKTRGQQVTLSCSPISGHRSVSWYQQTPGQGLQFLFEYFSETQRNKGNFPGRFSGRQFSNSRSEMNVSTLELGDSALYLCASSFDTSNQPQHFGDGTRLSIL.

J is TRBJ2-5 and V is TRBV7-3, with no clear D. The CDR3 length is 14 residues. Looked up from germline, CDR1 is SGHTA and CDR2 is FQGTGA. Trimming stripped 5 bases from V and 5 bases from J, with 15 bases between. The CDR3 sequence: CASSTGRAQETQYF. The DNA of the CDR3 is TGTGCCAGCAGCACTGGTCGAGCCCAGGAGACCCAGTACTTC.

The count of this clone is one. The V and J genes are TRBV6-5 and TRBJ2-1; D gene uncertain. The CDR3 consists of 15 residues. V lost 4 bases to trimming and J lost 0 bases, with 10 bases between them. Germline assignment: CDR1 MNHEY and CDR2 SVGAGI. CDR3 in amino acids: CASSSQVSSYNEQFF. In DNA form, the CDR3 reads TGTGCCAGCAGTTCGCAGGTTAGCTCCTACAATGAGCAGTTCTTC.

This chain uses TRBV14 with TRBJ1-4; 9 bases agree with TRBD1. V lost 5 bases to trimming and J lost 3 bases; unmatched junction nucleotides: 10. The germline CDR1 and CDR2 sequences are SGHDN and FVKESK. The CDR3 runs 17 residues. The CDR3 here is CASSSRTGVVANEKLFF. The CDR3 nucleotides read TGTGCCAGCAGCTCAAGGACAGGGGTGGTTGCTAATGAAAAACTGTTTTTT.

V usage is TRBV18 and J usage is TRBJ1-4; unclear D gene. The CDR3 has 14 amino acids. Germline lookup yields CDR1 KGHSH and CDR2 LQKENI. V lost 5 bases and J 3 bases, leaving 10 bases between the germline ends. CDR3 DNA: TGTGCCAGCTCATCATCCGGGTCTAATGAAAAACTGTTTTTT. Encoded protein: CASSSSGSNEKLFF.

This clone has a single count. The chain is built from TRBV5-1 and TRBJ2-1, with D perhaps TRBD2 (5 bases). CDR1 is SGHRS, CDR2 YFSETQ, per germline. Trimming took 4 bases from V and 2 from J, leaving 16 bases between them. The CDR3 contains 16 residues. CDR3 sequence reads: CASSPVRDAAYNEQFF. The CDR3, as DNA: TGCGCCAGCAGCCCCGTTCGGGATGCCGCCTACAATGAGCAGTTCTTC.

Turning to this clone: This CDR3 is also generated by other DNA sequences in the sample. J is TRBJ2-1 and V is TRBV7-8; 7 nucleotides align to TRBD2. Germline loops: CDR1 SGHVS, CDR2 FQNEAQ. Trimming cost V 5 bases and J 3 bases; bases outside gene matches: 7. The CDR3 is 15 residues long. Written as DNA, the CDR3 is TGTGCCAGCAGCCCCCGGACTAGTGGCTACAATGAGCAGTTCTTC. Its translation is CASSPRTSGYNEQFF.

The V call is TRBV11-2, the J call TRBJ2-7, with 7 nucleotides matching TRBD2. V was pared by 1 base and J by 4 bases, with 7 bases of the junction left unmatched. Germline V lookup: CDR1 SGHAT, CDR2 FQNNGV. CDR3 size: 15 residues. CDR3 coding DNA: TGTGCCAGCAGCTTAGCAGGACTAGAGGGTTACGAGCAGTACTTC. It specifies CASSLAGLEGYEQYF.

The CDR3, as DNA: TGCGCCAGCAGCCAAGATTCCCGAACGAGGGAGACCCAGTACTTC. This translates into CASSQDSRTRETQYF. This chain joins TRBV4-3 and TRBJ2-5; D is undetermined. V was trimmed by 0 bases and J by 5 bases, leaving 13 bases between them. The CDR3 totals 15 residues. The germline V gene encodes CDR1 LGHNA and CDR2 YSLEER.